This TCR beta chain comes out of a study of cytomegalovirus exposure and HLA in healthy donors. Study-level findings and limits: A few CMV-associated chains proved CMV antigen-specific in vitro. Researchers catalogued some 160 TCR beta chains as cytomegalovirus-associated. Most TCR sequences were uncommon, yet certain public TCRs appeared in many donors.

As for this clone: No antigen is known for it.

Trimming stripped 3 bases from V and 1 base from J, with 7 bases between. The CDR3 spans 15 residues. The germline V gene encodes CDR1 MRHNA and CDR2 SNTAGT. The table came from immunoSEQ multiplex PCR; TCRdb's copy has only in-frame clones and leaves some out. This table has roughly 100,000 clones, more than 85% appearing once. Donors were drawn from the approximately 110-subject validation cohort, separate from the approximately 700-subject first cohort. The sequencing sample was made of PBMCs. The chain carries TRBV6-4 and TRBJ2-6; D possibly corresponds to TRBD2 (5 bases). The TCR was taken from a woman younger than 35 in good health and CMV-seropositive. The CDR3, as DNA: TGTGCCAGCAGTGATACTAGATCTGGGGCCAACGTCCTGACTTTC. Encoded protein: CASSDTRSGANVLTF.